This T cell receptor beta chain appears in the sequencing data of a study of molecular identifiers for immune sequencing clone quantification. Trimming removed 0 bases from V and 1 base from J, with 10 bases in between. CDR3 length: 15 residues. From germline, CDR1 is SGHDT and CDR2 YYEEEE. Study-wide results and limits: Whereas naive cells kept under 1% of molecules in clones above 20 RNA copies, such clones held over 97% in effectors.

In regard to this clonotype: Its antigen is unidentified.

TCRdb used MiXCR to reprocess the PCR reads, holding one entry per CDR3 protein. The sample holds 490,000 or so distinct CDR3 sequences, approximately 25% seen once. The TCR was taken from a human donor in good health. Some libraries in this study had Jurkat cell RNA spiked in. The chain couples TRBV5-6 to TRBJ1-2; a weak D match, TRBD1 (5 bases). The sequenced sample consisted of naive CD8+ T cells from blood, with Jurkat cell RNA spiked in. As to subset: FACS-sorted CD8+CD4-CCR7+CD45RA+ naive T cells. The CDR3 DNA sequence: TGTGCCAGCAGCTTGGGACAGAGGAGTAACTATGGCTACACCTTC. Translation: CASSLGQRSNYGYTF.